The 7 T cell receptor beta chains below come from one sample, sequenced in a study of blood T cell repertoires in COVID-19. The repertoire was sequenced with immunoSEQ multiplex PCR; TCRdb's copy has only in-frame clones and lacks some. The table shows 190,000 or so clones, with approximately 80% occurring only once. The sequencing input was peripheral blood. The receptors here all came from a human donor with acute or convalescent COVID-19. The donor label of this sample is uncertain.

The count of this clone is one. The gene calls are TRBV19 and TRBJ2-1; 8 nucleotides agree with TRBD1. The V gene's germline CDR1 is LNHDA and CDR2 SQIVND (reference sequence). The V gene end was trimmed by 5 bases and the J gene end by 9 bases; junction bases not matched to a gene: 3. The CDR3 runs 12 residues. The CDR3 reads CASSARGLEQFF. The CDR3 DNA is TGTGCCAGTAGTGCCAGGGGGCTTGAGCAGTTCTTC.

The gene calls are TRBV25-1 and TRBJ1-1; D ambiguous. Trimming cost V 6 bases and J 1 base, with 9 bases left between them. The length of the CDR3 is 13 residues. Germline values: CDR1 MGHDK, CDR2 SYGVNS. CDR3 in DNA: TGTGCCAGCAGCGGGTTCGAGAACACTGAAGCTTTCTTT. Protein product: CASSGFENTEAFF.

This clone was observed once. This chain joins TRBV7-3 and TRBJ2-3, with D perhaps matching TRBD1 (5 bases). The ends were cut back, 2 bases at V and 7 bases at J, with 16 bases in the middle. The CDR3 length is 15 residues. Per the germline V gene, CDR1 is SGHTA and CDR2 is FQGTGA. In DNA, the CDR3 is TGTGCCAGCAGCTTAGATGGGGCAGATTGGAATACGCAGTATTTT. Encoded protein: CASSLDGADWNTQYF.

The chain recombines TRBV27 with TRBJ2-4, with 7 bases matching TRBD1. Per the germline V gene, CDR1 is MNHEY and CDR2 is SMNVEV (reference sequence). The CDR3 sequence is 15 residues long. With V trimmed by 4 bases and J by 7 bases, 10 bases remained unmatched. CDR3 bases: TGTGCCAGCAGTTCGAGGGGGCTGGTCCAGAACATTCAGTACTTC. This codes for CASSSRGLVQNIQYF.

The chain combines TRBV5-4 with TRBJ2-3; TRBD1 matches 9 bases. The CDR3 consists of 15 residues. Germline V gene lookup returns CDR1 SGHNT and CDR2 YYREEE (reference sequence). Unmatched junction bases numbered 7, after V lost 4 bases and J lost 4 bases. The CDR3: CASSHRGPAPDTQYF. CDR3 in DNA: TGTGCCAGCAGCCACAGGGGGCCTGCCCCAGATACGCAGTATTTT.

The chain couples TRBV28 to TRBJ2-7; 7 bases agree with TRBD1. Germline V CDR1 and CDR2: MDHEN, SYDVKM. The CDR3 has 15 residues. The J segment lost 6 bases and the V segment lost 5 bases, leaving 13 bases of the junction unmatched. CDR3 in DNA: TGTGCCAGCAGTGCCCACTCGACAGGGCTCTTCGAGCAGTACTTC. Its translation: CASSAHSTGLFEQYF. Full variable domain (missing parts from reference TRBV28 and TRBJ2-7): DVKVTQSSRYLVKRTGEKVFLECVQDMDHENMFWYRQDPGLGLRLIYFSYDVKMKEKGDIPEGYSVSREKKERFSLILESASTNQTSMYLCASSAHSTGLFEQYFGPGTRLTVT.

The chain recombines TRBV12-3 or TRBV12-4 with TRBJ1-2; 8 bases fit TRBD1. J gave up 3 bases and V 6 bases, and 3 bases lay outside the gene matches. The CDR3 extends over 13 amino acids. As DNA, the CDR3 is TGTGCCAGCAGAGAGACAGGGGACTATGGCTACACCTTC. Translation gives CASRETGDYGYTF.